One T cell receptor (beta chain) is described in this entry. One junction end does not reproduce the germline sequence, and a read error may be involved. This sample is drawn from a study of prognosis after radiotherapy for stage I lung cancer. The genomic DNA TCR beta CDR3 region underwent two rounds of multiplex PCR. Round-one PCR had primers specific to each TRBV and TRBJ gene. Via MiXCR, TCRdb re-called the multiplex PCR reads, giving one row per CDR3 protein. The sample has 31,000 or so distinct CDR3 sequences, about half seen once. In germline, CDR1 is MNHEY, CDR2 SVGEGT. This CDR3 contains 12 residues.

Sequenced material: PBMCs, taken before or after stereotactic body radiation therapy (not recorded which). The V and J genes are TRBV6-2 or TRBV6-3 and TRBJ1-2; possibly TRBD1 for D (5 bases). This receptor was taken from a donor over 45 with non-small cell lung cancer. The CDR3 DNA follows: TGTGCCAGCTCGTACAGGAACTATTGCTACACCTTC. It specifies CASSYRNYCYTF.